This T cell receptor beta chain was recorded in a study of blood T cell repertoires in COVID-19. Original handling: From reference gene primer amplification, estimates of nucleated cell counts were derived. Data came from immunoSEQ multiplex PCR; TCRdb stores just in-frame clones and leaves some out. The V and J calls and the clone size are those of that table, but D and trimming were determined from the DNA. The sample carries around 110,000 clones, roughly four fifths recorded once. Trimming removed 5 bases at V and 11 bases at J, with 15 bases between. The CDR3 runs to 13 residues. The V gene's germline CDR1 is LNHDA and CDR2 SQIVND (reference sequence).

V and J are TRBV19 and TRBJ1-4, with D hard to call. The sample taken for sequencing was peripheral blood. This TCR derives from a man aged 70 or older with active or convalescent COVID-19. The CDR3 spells CASSLQEVGKLFF. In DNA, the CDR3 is TGTGCCAGTAGTCTGCAGGAAGTTGGGAAACTGTTTTTT.